One sample yielded the 2 T cell receptor beta chains listed below, sequenced in a study of OX40 agonist ivuxolimab in advanced cancers. The assay was immunoSEQ multiplex PCR, and TCRdb's table has in-frame clones only and misses some. The sample contains over 80,000 clones, 90% to 95% of which appear only once. Material: CD4+ or CD8+ T cells sorted from blood, obtained in a trial of the OX40 agonist ivuxolimab. The receptors were gathered from an adult with an advanced solid tumor such as melanoma, head and neck, liver or kidney cancer.

CDR3 amino acids: CASRPSGRSLQYF. The CDR3 DNA is TGTGCCAGTAGGCCCTCGGGCAGGAGCCTTCAGTACTTC. V is TRBV19 and J is TRBJ2-4; D gene ambiguous. V was pared by 6 bases and J by 11 bases, with 17 bases between. Germline V CDR1 and CDR2: LNHDA, SQIVND (reference sequence). The CDR3 extends over 13 amino acids. Filled out from reference TRBV19 and TRBJ2-4, the complete variable domain reads DGGITQSPKYLFRKEGQNVTLSCEQNLNHDAMYWYRQDPGQGLRLIYYSQIVNDFQKGDIAEGYSVSREKKESFPLTVTSAQKNPTAFYLCASRPSGRSLQYFGAGTRLSVL.

This chain links TRBV18 with TRBJ1-5; D gene unclear. CDR1 is KGHSH and CDR2 is LQKENI in the germline V gene. The germline V and J ends were trimmed by 3 bases and 7 bases, with 10 bases remaining between them. The CDR3 is 13 residues long. CDR3 DNA sequence: TGTGCCAGCTCACCGTTACCACGGCAGCCCCAGCATTTT. Protein sequence: CASSPLPRQPQHF.